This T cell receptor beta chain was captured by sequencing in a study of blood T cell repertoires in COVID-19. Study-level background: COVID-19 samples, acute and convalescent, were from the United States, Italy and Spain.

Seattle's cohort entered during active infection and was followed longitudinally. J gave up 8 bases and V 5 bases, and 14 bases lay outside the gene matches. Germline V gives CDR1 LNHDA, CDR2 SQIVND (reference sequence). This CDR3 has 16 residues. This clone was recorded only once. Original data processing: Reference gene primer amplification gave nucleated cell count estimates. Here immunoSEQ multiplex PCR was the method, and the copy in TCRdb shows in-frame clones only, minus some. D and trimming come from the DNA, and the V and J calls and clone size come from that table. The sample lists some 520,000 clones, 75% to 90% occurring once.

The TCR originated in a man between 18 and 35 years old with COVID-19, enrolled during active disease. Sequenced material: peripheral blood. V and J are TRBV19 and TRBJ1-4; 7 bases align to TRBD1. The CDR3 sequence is CASSRTGPSLGEKLFF. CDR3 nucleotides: TGTGCCAGTAGTCGGACAGGACCAAGCCTTGGGGAAAAACTGTTTTTT. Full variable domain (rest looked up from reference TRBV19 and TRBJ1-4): DGGITQSPKYLFRKEGQNVTLSCEQNLNHDAMYWYRQDPGQGLRLIYYSQIVNDFQKGDIAEGYSVSREKKESFPLTVTSAQKNPTAFYLCASSRTGPSLGEKLFFGSGTQLSVL.